The 17 T cell receptor beta chains below come from one sample, sequenced in a study of a mutant IDH1 vaccine in newly diagnosed glioma. The table came from immunoSEQ multiplex PCR; TCRdb's copy has only in-frame clones and leaves some out. The table lists about 65,000 clones, roughly 76% of them singletons. Documented time point: week 35, safety follow-up. The vaccine gave 300 ug of a 20-mer mutant IDH1 peptide subcutaneously per dose. Their specific antigens are unknown. Sample: PBMCs, taken from a glioma patient whose treatment included an IDH1 peptide vaccine. The receptors originated from a man aged 35 to 55 with glioma.

This clone has a single count. The rearrangement uses TRBV6-1 and TRBJ1-2; D is uncertain. V lost 3 bases to trimming and J lost 5 bases, with 13 bases between them. There are 14 residues in the CDR3. Germline V gene lookup returns CDR1 MNHNS and CDR2 SASEGT. The CDR3 loop reads CASSEGGPGYGYTF. CDR3 nucleotide sequence: TGTGCCAGCAGTGAGGGAGGGCCGGGGTATGGCTACACCTTC.

The genes are TRBV2 and TRBJ2-2, with 10 bases lining up with TRBD2. From germline, CDR1 is SNHLY and CDR2 FYNNEI. The CDR3 consists of 16 residues. The V and J ends lost 8 bases and 4 bases, in that order; junction bases with no gene match: 10. The CDR3 nucleotides read TGTGCCAGCCTTCCCTATACTAGCGGGATCACCGGGGAGCTGTTTTTT. This encodes CASLPYTSGITGELFF.

The gene calls are TRBV7-2 and TRBJ1-6; D uncertain. Germline V gives CDR1 SGHTA, CDR2 FQGNSA. V was cut by 5 bases and J by 8 bases, with 7 bases left in between. The CDR3 runs to 12 residues. The CDR3: CASSMGDSPLHF. CDR3 bases: TGTGCCAGCAGCATGGGTGATTCACCCCTCCACTTT.

This chain uses TRBV10-3 with TRBJ2-2, with a tentative D call TRBD2 (6 bases). V lost 10 bases and J lost 5, with 17 bases in between. Germline CDR1 is ENHRY and CDR2 is SYGVKD. The CDR3 length is 14 residues. The CDR3 DNA reads as TGTGCCACCTTGTCCGGGGCGGGGACCGGGGAGCTGTTTTTT. Amino acid sequence: CATLSGAGTGELFF.

The CDR3 DNA reads as TGCGCCAGCAGCCCCACAAGCCCCTTAGAGACCGGGGAGCTGTTTTTT. Protein sequence: CASSPTSPLETGELFF. The chain recombines TRBV5-1 with TRBJ2-2; D not resolved. With 4 bases removed from V and 5 bases from J, the gap between germline ends came to 18 bases. This CDR3 region has 16 residues. Germline CDR1 and CDR2: SGHRS and YFSETQ.

V usage is TRBV6-6 and J usage is TRBJ1-1; D possibly corresponds to TRBD1 (6 bases). The CDR3 extends over 14 amino acids. The V gene's germline CDR1 is MNHNY and CDR2 SVGAGI (reference sequence). Trimming left V 1 base short and J 5 bases short, with 11 bases between. The CDR3 DNA sequence: TGTGCCAGCAGTTACTTTGGGGGCGGAACTGAAGCTTTCTTT. Its translation: CASSYFGGGTEAFF.

V is TRBV9 and J is TRBJ1-3; 7 bases align to TRBD1. The CDR3 loop spans 18 amino acids. V shed 4 bases and J 4 bases; nucleotides not matched to a gene: 17. The germline gives CDR1 SGDLS, CDR2 YYNGEE. The CDR3 coding sequence is TGTGCCAGCAGCCGCCATAAAGACCTAACAGGGGACGGAAACACCATATATTTT. Its protein product is CASSRHKDLTGDGNTIYF.

The rearrangement links TRBV18 to TRBJ1-4; a weak D match, TRBD1 (5 bases). Trimming removed 7 bases at V and 8 bases at J, with 14 bases between. Germline V gene sequence: CDR1 KGHSH, CDR2 LQKENI. The CDR3 runs to 13 residues. CDR3 amino acids: CASCGDLKEKLFF. The CDR3, as DNA: TGTGCCAGCTGCGGGGACCTCAAGGAAAAACTGTTTTTT.

The J gene is TRBJ2-1, the V gene TRBV11-2; a possible D gene is TRBD2 (6 bases). V lost 1 base to trimming and J lost 8 bases, with 12 bases between them. Germline V gene sequence: CDR1 SGHAT, CDR2 FQNNGV. This CDR3 is built from 14 residues. The CDR3 region has the DNA TGTGCCAGCAGCTTAGGGACTACCCTCCATGAGCAGTTCTTC. Residues: CASSLGTTLHEQFF.

The chain combines TRBV6-6 with TRBJ2-5; TRBD1 matches 8 bases. This CDR3 region has 12 residues. CDR1 and CDR2 (germline): MNHNY, SVGAGI (reference sequence). Losses at the gene ends were 7 bases for V and 3 bases for J; bases not matched to a gene: 1. This chain's CDR3 is CASKTGEETQYF. The CDR3 DNA follows: TGTGCCAGCAAGACAGGGGAAGAGACCCAGTACTTC.

V is TRBV5-1 and J is TRBJ2-7; tentatively, D is TRBD2 (6 bases). CDR1 is SGHRS, CDR2 YFSETQ, per germline. Trimming took 0 bases from V and 4 from J, leaving 11 bases between them. There are 14 residues in the CDR3. The CDR3 spells CASSLERRGYEQYF. CDR3 nucleotide sequence: TGCGCCAGCAGCTTGGAACGGAGGGGATACGAGCAGTACTTC.

V is TRBV4-2 and J is TRBJ1-5; D is ambiguous. Trimming stripped 0 bases from V and 1 base from J, with 7 bases between. CDR3 length equals 15 residues. The germline V gene has CDR1 LGHNA and CDR2 YNFKEQ. CDR3 coding DNA: TGTGCCAGCAGCCAAGATTGGCAGAGCAATCAGCCCCAGCATTTT. It specifies CASSQDWQSNQPQHF.

The chain couples TRBV9 to TRBJ1-6; D might be TRBD1 (5 bases). From germline, CDR1 is SGDLS and CDR2 YYNGEE. This CDR3 contains 15 residues. The germline V and J ends were trimmed by 0 bases and 7 bases, with 11 bases remaining between them. The CDR3 nucleotides are TGTGCCAGCAGCGTAGTCCCAGGGTCGAATTCACCCCTCCACTTT. It is translated as CASSVVPGSNSPLHF.

The V and J genes are TRBV30 and TRBJ2-1; D uncertain. This CDR3 has 15 residues. In germline, CDR1 is GTSNPN, CDR2 SVGIG (reference sequence). Trimming removed 0 bases at V and 3 bases at J, with 12 bases between. CDR3 amino acids: CAWSVLYRNYNEQFF. The CDR3 DNA follows: TGTGCCTGGAGTGTACTATATCGGAACTACAATGAGCAGTTCTTC.

This clone appeared once. This sequence joins TRBV28 and TRBJ1-2; D is perhaps TRBD1 (6 bases). There are 13 residues in the CDR3. Germline V CDR1 and CDR2: MDHEN, SYDVKM. The V end was cut by 2 bases, the J end by 5 bases, with 9 bases between. The CDR3 protein is CASSLPRGYGYTF. Written as DNA, the CDR3 is TGTGCCAGCAGTTTACCCAGGGGTTATGGCTACACCTTC.

This clone has more than one count but fewer than ten. The V gene is TRBV2, the J gene TRBJ2-3; 7 bases are a match to TRBD2. Trimming at V came to 8 bases and at J to 0 bases, leaving 14 bases not matched to a gene. The CDR3 has 17 amino acids. CDR1 SNHLY and CDR2 FYNNEI come from the germline V gene. For the CDR3, the DNA is TGTGCCAGCGGGGGTAAGAGGGGACTAAGGAGCACAGATACGCAGTATTTT. This encodes CASGGKRGLRSTDTQYF.

The chain combines TRBV19 with TRBJ1-2, with 7 bases aligning to TRBD1. Germline V lookup: CDR1 LNHDA, CDR2 SQIVND (reference sequence). The CDR3 extends over 13 amino acids. The junction had 3 bases not matched to a gene; V was cut back by 8 bases and J by 0 bases. CDR3 sequence (DNA): TGTGCCAGTCTGACAGGGACTAACTATGGCTACACCTTC. The encoded protein is CASLTGTNYGYTF.